The next 4 T cell receptor beta chains were all read from a single sample in a study of blood T cell repertoires in COVID-19. TCRdb's copy holds only in-frame clones and misses some; the assay was immunoSEQ multiplex PCR. The repertoire includes some 66,000 clones, 90% to 95% of them detected once, and less than 3.5% sits in the top ten. Sequenced: peripheral blood. The receptors here all came from a man aged 65 to 85 with active COVID-19.

The V and J genes are TRBV6-1 and TRBJ1-1; D may be TRBD1 (5 bases). Trimming removed 2 bases from V and 0 bases from J, with 16 bases in between. Germline V lookup: CDR1 MNHNS, CDR2 SASEGT. The CDR3 is 17 amino acids. CDR3 sequence: CASSELADSALNTEAFF. DNA of the CDR3: TGTGCCAGCAGTGAACTCGCCGACAGTGCCTTGAACACTGAAGCTTTCTTT.

The chain carries TRBV10-2 and TRBJ1-1; no clear D. Trimming left V 2 bases short and J 1 base short, with 14 bases between. Looked up from germline, CDR1 is WSHSY and CDR2 is SAAADI. CDR3 length: 16 amino acids. The CDR3 loop reads CASSENFSVKNTEAFF. The CDR3 DNA reads TGCGCCAGCAGTGAGAATTTTTCAGTCAAGAACACTGAAGCTTTCTTT.

The rearrangement links TRBV21-1 to TRBJ2-5; the table's D call of TRBD2 was not tested on the DNA. TRBV21-1 is a known pseudogene. The CDR3 runs 13 residues. CDR3 nucleotide sequence: TGTGCCAGCAGCAAAGAAGGAGGAGAGACCCAGTACTTC. This gives the protein CASSKEGGETQYF.

The V call is TRBV4-1, the J call TRBJ2-2, with D tentatively TRBD1 (6 bases). The germline CDR1 and CDR2 sequences are MGHRA and YSYEKL. This CDR3 has 15 amino acids. With 1 base removed from V and 5 bases from J, the gap between germline ends came to 11 bases. CDR3 residues: CASSQGLRGTGELFF. The CDR3 DNA is TGCGCCAGCAGCCAAGGATTAAGGGGGACCGGGGAGCTGTTTTTT.